Below are 29 T cell receptor beta chains sequenced from a single sample in a study of blood T cell repertoires in COVID-19 (dated by TCRdb to about 2020). Library method: the immunoSEQ multiplex PCR assay. TCRdb took this table from immuneACCESS and kept in-frame rearrangements with V and J called. Such tables lack part of the clones; where checked against another copy, unresolved V genes explain under half of the gap, and the rest is unexplained. For this sample there are roughly 68,000 clones; roughly nine tenths appear just once. 7.3% of the sample comes from the top ten. Source material: peripheral blood. The receptor source for this set is a man aged 35-49 years with COVID-19, enrolled during active disease.

The chain employs TRBV5-6 and TRBJ1-1, with D possibly being TRBD1 (5 bases). V dropped 4 bases and J dropped 3 bases, with 10 bases sitting between them. The CDR3 covers 13 residues. Per the germline V gene, CDR1 is SGHDT and CDR2 is YYEEEE. The CDR3 region is CASSADTYTEAFF. CDR3 bases: TGTGCCAGCAGCGCGGACACGTACACTGAAGCTTTCTTT.

V and J are TRBV3-1 (or the pseudogene TRBV3-2) and TRBJ1-4; D might be TRBD1 (5 bases). V gave up 1 base and J gave up 10 bases, with 16 bases separating them. Germline V gene sequence: CDR1 LGHDT, CDR2 YNNKEL (reference sequence). The CDR3 runs to 15 residues. DNA of the CDR3: TGTGCCAGCAGCCAAGTAGTTACAGGCTCTGGAAAACTGTTTTTT. It codes for CASSQVVTGSGKLFF.

The CDR3 region is CASSLGTSATDTQYF. The CDR3 DNA sequence: TGTGCCAGCTCACTGGGGACTAGCGCCACAGATACGCAGTATTTT. The genes are TRBV18 and TRBJ2-3, with 10 nucleotides matching TRBD2. The CDR3 covers 15 residues. Germline assignment: CDR1 KGHSH and CDR2 LQKENI. V was clipped by 4 bases and J by 2 bases; unmatched bases: 3.

The chain uses TRBV4-2 and TRBJ1-5; TRBD1 aligns across 8 bases. The germline V gene has CDR1 LGHNA and CDR2 YNFKEQ. The CDR3 loop spans 15 amino acids. With 0 bases clipped from V and 7 bases from J, the junction kept 5 bases outside the gene matches. The CDR3 DNA sequence: TGTGCCAGCAGCCAAGAAGGACAGGGAAGGCAGCCCCAGCATTTT. Its translation: CASSQEGQGRQPQHF.

The chain links TRBV2 to TRBJ1-6; a weak D match, TRBD1 (6 bases). The CDR3 consists of 14 residues. The germline V and J ends were trimmed by 4 bases and 7 bases, with 11 bases remaining between them. The V gene's germline CDR1 is SNHLY and CDR2 FYNNEI. The CDR3 nucleotides read TGTGCCAGCAGTGGAAGGACAGTAAATTCACCCCTCCACTTT. Translating gives CASSGRTVNSPLHF.

The chain links TRBV19 to TRBJ2-7, with TRBD1 matching 7 bases. V lost 5 bases to trimming and J lost 0 bases; unmatched junction nucleotides: 4. Germline V lookup: CDR1 LNHDA, CDR2 SQIVND (reference sequence). The CDR3 extends over 14 amino acids. The CDR3 region is CASSPWDSSYEQYF. CDR3 DNA sequence: TGTGCCAGTAGTCCATGGGACAGCTCCTACGAGCAGTACTTC.

The rearrangement links TRBV3-1 (or the pseudogene TRBV3-2) to TRBJ1-3; 7 bases are shared with TRBD1. Germline V gene lookup returns CDR1 LGHDT and CDR2 YNNKEL (reference sequence). The CDR3 is 15 amino acids. With V trimmed by 4 bases and J by 4 bases, 7 bases remained unmatched. CDR3: CASSPLTGRGNTIYF. The CDR3 nucleotides are TGTGCCAGCAGCCCCTTGACAGGGAGAGGAAACACCATATATTTT.

The V and J genes are TRBV5-6 and TRBJ1-1, with D unresolved. Looked up from germline, CDR1 is SGHDT and CDR2 is YYEEEE. The CDR3 covers 16 residues. Deletions cut 0 bases from V and 2 bases from J, with 14 bases between. The CDR3 loop reads CASSLDGSRLNTEAFF. The CDR3 nucleotides read TGTGCCAGCAGCTTGGACGGGTCCAGACTTAACACTGAAGCTTTCTTT.

This clone was recorded only once. This chain connects TRBV7-4 to TRBJ1-4, with 11 bases identical to TRBD1. Germline CDR1 SGHVT, CDR2 SQSDAQ. V lost 4 bases, J lost 6 bases, and 7 bases stayed unmatched. CDR3 length equals 16 residues. CDR3 sequence (DNA): TGTGCCAGCAGCTGGGGGACAGGGGGGAGGTATGAAAAACTGTTTTTT. Amino acids: CASSWGTGGRYEKLFF.

The rearrangement joins TRBV6-5 to TRBJ1-6; tentatively, D is TRBD1 (6 bases). The length of the CDR3 is 13 residues. V was pared by 8 bases and J by 8 bases, with 13 bases between. Germline CDR1 is MNHEY and CDR2 is SVGAGI. CDR3 sequence reads: CASSSGQYSPLHF. As DNA, the CDR3 is TGTGCCAGCTCTTCCGGACAGTATTCACCCCTCCACTTT.

The chain combines TRBV6-5 with TRBJ2-1; 8 bases line up with TRBD1. V shed 0 bases, J shed 6 bases, and the junction held 4 bases outside the gene matches. Germline-derived CDR1 and CDR2 are MNHEY and SVGAGI. The CDR3 is 15 amino acids. CDR3 DNA: TGTGCCAGCAGTTACTCCTTAGACAGGGGCAATGAGCAGTTCTTC. Residues: CASSYSLDRGNEQFF.

The rearrangement uses TRBV30 and TRBJ1-1; the D gene is possibly TRBD1 (6 bases). The V and J ends lost 3 bases and 2 bases respectively, with 13 bases between them. The CDR3 totals 14 residues. CDR1 is GTSNPN and CDR2 is SVGIG in the germline V gene (reference sequence). CDR3 amino acids: CAWRGRTANTEAFF. The CDR3 nucleotides are TGTGCCTGGAGGGGAAGGACAGCCAACACTGAAGCTTTCTTT.

This chain links TRBV5-1 with TRBJ1-3; TRBD1 aligns across 7 bases. J was trimmed by 0 bases and V by 4 bases; bases with no gene match: 10. The CDR3 is 17 residues long. The germline CDR1 and CDR2 sequences are SGHRS and YFSETQ. In DNA, the CDR3 is TGCGCCAGCAGCCTTAACTATGGGACAGCCTCTGGAAACACCATATATTTT. Translation gives CASSLNYGTASGNTIYF.

The CDR3 reads CATQGGGPYNEQFF. The CDR3, as DNA: TGTGCCACCCAAGGGGGGGGCCCCTACAATGAGCAGTTCTTC. The chain is built from TRBV28 and TRBJ2-1; the D gene is possibly TRBD2 (7 bases). CDR1 and CDR2 (germline): MDHEN, SYDVKM. The V end lost 10 bases, the J end lost 2 bases, and 15 bases lay between the germline ends. CDR3 length equals 14 residues.

The genes are TRBV24-1 and TRBJ1-1; 8 nucleotides align to TRBD1. This CDR3 region has 14 residues. Germline CDR1 KGHDR, CDR2 SFDVKD. Losses at the gene ends were 7 bases for V and 4 bases for J; bases not matched to a gene: 7. The DNA for the CDR3 is TGTGCCACCAGGGGGGCAGGGGGCTTCACTGAAGCTTTCTTT. It codes for CATRGAGGFTEAFF.

The chain carries TRBV2 and TRBJ2-5, with D tentatively TRBD1 (5 bases). Germline-derived CDR1 and CDR2 are SNHLY and FYNNEI. Deletions cut 4 bases from V and 3 bases from J, with 9 bases between. CDR3 length: 13 residues. This chain's CDR3 is CASSGSREETQYF. As DNA, the CDR3 is TGTGCCAGCAGTGGGAGCAGGGAAGAGACCCAGTACTTC.

The chain joins TRBV4-1 to TRBJ1-2, with D possibly matching TRBD1 (6 bases). CDR3 size: 15 residues. Trimming stripped 0 bases from V and 0 bases from J, with 8 bases between. CDR1 and CDR2 from the germline V gene are MGHRA and YSYEKL. CDR3 nucleotide sequence: TGCGCCAGCAGCCAAGAACAGGGCGCTAACTATGGCTACACCTTC. Protein sequence: CASSQEQGANYGYTF.

The gene calls are TRBV6-5 and TRBJ1-5; maybe TRBD1 (5 bases). CDR1 is MNHEY, CDR2 SVGAGI, per germline. The CDR3 is 10 residues long. V was shortened by 9 bases and J by 7 bases, with 7 bases between the two germline ends. The CDR3 DNA follows: TGTGCCAGTGGGGGGCAGCCCCAGCATTTT. Its protein is CASGGQPQHF.

The rearrangement links TRBV2 to TRBJ1-1; no clear D. V was pared by 4 bases and J by 5 bases, with 5 bases between. This CDR3 spans 11 amino acids. The germline V gene encodes CDR1 SNHLY and CDR2 FYNNEI. CDR3 region: CASSVYTEAFF. CDR3 coding DNA: TGTGCCAGCAGTGTTTATACTGAAGCTTTCTTT. The variable domain in full, with the rest retrieved from reference TRBV2 and TRBJ1-1, is EPEVTQTPSHQVTQMGQEVILRCVPISNHLYFYWYRQILGQKVEFLVSFYNNEISEKSEIFDDQFSVERPDGSNFTLKIRSTKLEDSAMYFCASSVYTEAFFGQGTRLTVV.

This chain connects TRBV2 to TRBJ2-2, with 11 bases that match TRBD1. J was trimmed by 3 bases and V by 6 bases; bases with no gene match: 3. The CDR3 totals 15 residues. The germline V gene has CDR1 SNHLY and CDR2 FYNNEI. For the CDR3, the DNA is TGTGCCAGCAGGGACAGGGGGCTTGACACCGGGGAGCTGTTTTTT. Residues: CASRDRGLDTGELFF. Full variable domain (missing parts from reference TRBV2 and TRBJ2-2): EPEVTQTPSHQVTQMGQEVILRCVPISNHLYFYWYRQILGQKVEFLVSFYNNEISEKSEIFDDQFSVERPDGSNFTLKIRSTKLEDSAMYFCASRDRGLDTGELFFGEGSRLTVL.

The sample holds a few counts of this clone. CDR3 sequence reads: CASSQDRSAGELFF. The DNA of the CDR3 is TGCGCCAGCAGCCAAGATCGGAGCGCCGGGGAGCTGTTTTTT. The chain joins TRBV4-1 to TRBJ2-2; D uncertain. Germline CDR1 is MGHRA and CDR2 is YSYEKL. This CDR3 is built from 14 residues. V dropped 0 bases and J dropped 6 bases, with 8 bases sitting between them.

The gene calls are TRBV3-1 (or the pseudogene TRBV3-2) and TRBJ2-3; the match to TRBD2 covers 7 bases. This CDR3 is built from 17 residues. In germline, CDR1 is LGHDT, CDR2 YNNKEL (reference sequence). The junction had 11 bases not matched to a gene; V was cut back by 1 base and J by 4 bases. The CDR3 bases are TGTGCCAGCAGCCAAGTTGGGATAGCGGGTTGGGCAGATACGCAGTATTTT. It specifies CASSQVGIAGWADTQYF.

The chain uses TRBV6-4 and TRBJ2-7, with TRBD1 identical over 11 bases. The CDR3 extends over 15 amino acids. Germline CDR1 reads MRHNA; CDR2 reads SNTAGT. With 3 bases clipped from V and 2 bases from J, the junction kept 3 bases outside the gene matches. CDR3: CASSEGTGGAYEQYF. The CDR3 DNA follows: TGTGCCAGCAGTGAAGGGACAGGGGGTGCCTACGAGCAGTACTTC.

The chain recombines TRBV2 with TRBJ2-7; 7 nucleotides align to TRBD2. J gave up 0 bases and V 7 bases, and 12 bases lay outside the gene matches. The germline V gene encodes CDR1 SNHLY and CDR2 FYNNEI. The CDR3 runs to 16 residues. CDR3 residues: CASKPAGITNSYEQYF. The CDR3 coding sequence is TGTGCCAGCAAACCAGCGGGGATCACCAACTCCTACGAGCAGTACTTC.

The chain couples TRBV7-2 to TRBJ2-1, with 11 nucleotides matching TRBD2. The CDR3 contains 16 residues. Trimming removed 2 bases from V and 7 bases from J; junction bases left unmatched: 7. Germline CDR1 is SGHTA and CDR2 is FQGNSA. The DNA of the CDR3 is TGTGCCAGCAGCTTACGACTAGCGGGGACCCGGAATGAGCAGTTCTTC. Encoded protein: CASSLRLAGTRNEQFF.

V usage is TRBV5-4 and J usage is TRBJ1-1; 12 bases are shared with TRBD1. V lost 4 bases, J lost 8 bases, and 6 bases stayed unmatched. CDR1 is SGHNT and CDR2 is YYREEE in the germline V gene (reference sequence). This CDR3 is built from 14 residues. CDR3 loop: CASSPGQGATEAFF. The CDR3 region has the DNA TGTGCCAGCAGCCCGGGACAGGGGGCAACAGAAGCTTTCTTT.

The chain uses TRBV6-5 and TRBJ1-3; D may be TRBD1 (6 bases). The V gene lost 11 bases and the J gene lost 0 bases, with 14 bases spanning the gap. The CDR3 has 14 amino acids. CDR1 and CDR2 from the germline V gene are MNHEY and SVGAGI. CDR3 bases: TGTGCCGCCGGGGGGCGATCCTCTGGAAACACCATATATTTT. It specifies CAAGGRSSGNTIYF.

Comment on this clone: This CDR3 is also generated by other DNA sequences in the sample. This rearrangement joins TRBV14 to TRBJ2-5, with TRBD1 matching 7 bases. The CDR3 totals 13 residues. The germline V gene encodes CDR1 SGHDN and CDR2 FVKESK. V lost 3 bases, J lost 3 bases, and 1 base stayed unmatched. Here the CDR3 reads CASSQGTEETQYF. The CDR3 DNA is TGTGCCAGCAGCCAGGGGACAGAAGAGACCCAGTACTTC.

The chain is built from TRBV3-1 (or the pseudogene TRBV3-2) and TRBJ2-3; D remains unclear. The CDR3 is made up of 13 amino acids. V shed 8 bases and J shed 0 bases, with 9 bases lying between them. CDR1 and CDR2 from the germline V gene are LGHDT and YNNKEL (reference sequence). CDR3 nucleotide sequence: TGTGCCAGCGGATTCGGGAGCACAGATACGCAGTATTTT. It yields the protein CASGFGSTDTQYF.